The 14 T cell receptor beta chains in this list originate from one sample, sequenced in a study of blood T cell repertoires in COVID-19. Data came from immunoSEQ multiplex PCR; TCRdb stores just in-frame clones and leaves some out. The sample has 230,000 or so clones; roughly nine tenths are singletons. Sequences were obtained from peripheral blood. These receptors were taken from a man aged 40-55 years with active or convalescent COVID-19.

The J gene is TRBJ2-5, the V gene TRBV14, with 9 bases identical to TRBD2. Trimming removed 5 bases from V and 6 bases from J; junction bases left unmatched: 7. The germline CDR1 and CDR2 sequences are SGHDN and FVKESK. CDR3 length equals 14 residues. The DNA of the CDR3 is TGTGCCAGCAGCTTAGCGGGGGCCGTGAAGACCCAGTACTTC. The encoded protein is CASSLAGAVKTQYF.

The J gene is TRBJ2-7, the V gene TRBV19, with D perhaps TRBD2 (5 bases). Trimming cost V 1 base and J 2 bases, with 9 bases left between them. CDR1 and CDR2 (germline): LNHDA, SQIVND (reference sequence). The CDR3 is 14 residues long. CDR3 DNA: TGTGCCAGTAGTATAGCAGAGGGCCCCTACGAGCAGTACTTC. Translating it yields CASSIAEGPYEQYF.

The chain uses TRBV12-3 or TRBV12-4 and TRBJ1-1; D call uncertain. The CDR3 length is 13 residues. Trimming left V 2 bases short and J 2 bases short, with 6 bases between. The CDR3 loop reads CASSLRENTEAFF. CDR3 nucleotide sequence: TGTGCCAGCAGTTTACGCGAAAACACTGAAGCTTTCTTT.

The chain has TRBV7-3 and TRBJ2-3; 7 bases are a match to TRBD2. This CDR3 has 14 amino acids. The ends lost 5 bases at V and 4 bases at J; junction bases unmatched: 6. Per the germline V gene, CDR1 is SGHTA and CDR2 is FQGTGA. This chain's CDR3 is CASSPSGNSDTQYF. For the CDR3, the DNA is TGTGCCAGCAGCCCCAGCGGGAACTCAGATACGCAGTATTTT.

This chain connects TRBV7-9 to TRBJ1-1, with 10 bases aligning to TRBD1. From germline, CDR1 is SEHNR and CDR2 FQNEAQ (reference sequence). After removal of 7 bases from V and 5 bases from J, the junction contained 7 bases not matched to a gene. This CDR3 spans 14 amino acids. CDR3 residues: CASTDRQGATEAFF. The CDR3 DNA reads as TGTGCCAGCACCGATAGACAGGGGGCGACTGAAGCTTTCTTT.

CDR3 sequence reads: CASSFEGNYGYTF. The CDR3, as DNA: TGTGCCAGCAGCTTCGAGGGCAACTATGGCTACACCTTC. This rearrangement joins TRBV7-9 to TRBJ1-2; D is uncertain. Per germline, CDR1 SEHNR and CDR2 FQNEAQ (reference sequence). The CDR3 covers 13 residues. The germline V and J ends were trimmed by 3 bases and 2 bases, with 7 bases remaining between them.

The genes are TRBV5-4 and TRBJ2-7; 7 bases line up with TRBD2. Trimming took 4 bases from V and 6 from J; bases not matched to a gene: 13. Germline-derived CDR1 and CDR2 are SGHNT and YYREEE (reference sequence). The CDR3 covers 15 residues. CDR3 region: CASSPWEGLPGEQYF. The CDR3 DNA follows: TGTGCCAGCAGCCCCTGGGAGGGGTTGCCTGGCGAGCAGTACTTC.

This clone occurred a few times. The rearrangement joins TRBV10-1 to TRBJ2-7; D not certain. Per germline, CDR1 WNHNN and CDR2 SYGVQD (reference sequence). V was clipped by 5 bases and J by 2 bases, with 10 bases between them. The CDR3 spans 13 residues. As DNA, the CDR3 is TGCGCCAGCAGTTCAGGATTGACCTACGAGCAGTACTTC. This codes for CASSSGLTYEQYF.

The genes are TRBV6-5 and TRBJ1-1, with D unresolved. The CDR3 totals 13 residues. Germline V gene sequence: CDR1 MNHEY, CDR2 SVGAGI. V lost 6 bases, J lost 1 base, and 9 bases lay in between. The CDR3 coding sequence is TGTGCCAGCAGGGTGACTACGAACACTGAAGCTTTCTTT. This sequence encodes CASRVTTNTEAFF.

The CDR3 bases are TGTGCCAGCAGCCCCAACCCGACAGGAAACTATGGCTACACCTTC. It encodes CASSPNPTGNYGYTF. The chain has TRBV5-6 and TRBJ1-2, with TRBD1 as a possible D gene (6 bases). V lost 4 bases, J lost 2 bases, and 15 bases lay in between. CDR3 length equals 15 residues. Germline values: CDR1 SGHDT, CDR2 YYEEEE.

The sample holds one count of this clone. This chain connects TRBV30 to TRBJ2-7; 7 bases match TRBD1. Germline V gene data show CDR1 as GTSNPN and CDR2 as SVGIG (reference sequence). V dropped 7 bases and J dropped 6; count of bases not matched to a gene: 9. There are 12 residues in the CDR3. The CDR3 nucleotides are TGTGCCTTCGCACGACAGGGCCGCGAGCAGTACTTC. It translates to CAFARQGREQYF.

V is TRBV9 and J is TRBJ2-2, with D unresolved. V was clipped by 4 bases and J by 3 bases, with 10 bases between them. The length of the CDR3 is 14 residues. Germline V gene lookup returns CDR1 SGDLS and CDR2 YYNGEE. CDR3 sequence (DNA): TGTGCCAGCAGCCAGAGGATCCACACCGGGGAGCTGTTTTTT. It translates to CASSQRIHTGELFF.

The chain employs TRBV4-2 and TRBJ1-4; 9 bases agree with TRBD1. Germline CDR1 reads LGHNA; CDR2 reads YNFKEQ. The CDR3 spans 16 residues. Trimming removed 1 base from V and 4 bases from J; junction bases left unmatched: 4. The CDR3 DNA reads as TGTGCCAGCAGCCAAGGGACAGGGGATTATAATGAAAAACTGTTTTTT. Residues: CASSQGTGDYNEKLFF.

This chain connects TRBV6-6 to TRBJ1-2, with 7 positions matching TRBD1. The CDR3 consists of 13 residues. Losses at the gene ends were 6 bases for V and 8 bases for J; bases not matched to a gene: 9. Per germline, CDR1 MNHNY and CDR2 SVGAGI (reference sequence). The CDR3, as DNA: TGTGCCAGCAGATCCGACAGGGTAGGAGGCTACACCTTC. It codes for CASRSDRVGGYTF.